This T cell receptor beta chain was found in a study of blood T cells in healthy people across ages. Germline loops: CDR1 LGHDT, CDR2 YNNKEL (reference sequence). CDR3 length equals 13 residues. With 8 bases removed from V and 7 bases from J, the gap between germline ends came to 17 bases. This clonotype has just one count. Then a second PCR, running about 7 to 11 cycles, was carried out with a sample-barcoded 5' primer and a J-beta primer mix. One entry per CDR3 protein, called by TCRdb with MiXCR from the 5' RACE reads. The sample holds 1.4 million or so distinct CDR3 sequences, 42% seen once. This sequence originates from a woman between 18 and 30 years old in good health. The specimen sequenced was blood. The chain couples TRBV3-1 to TRBJ1-2; maybe TRBD1 (5 bases). CDR3 nucleotides: TGTGCCAGCGGCCGATTCGAAGGGGTTGGCTACACCTTC. Translating it yields CASGRFEGVGYTF.